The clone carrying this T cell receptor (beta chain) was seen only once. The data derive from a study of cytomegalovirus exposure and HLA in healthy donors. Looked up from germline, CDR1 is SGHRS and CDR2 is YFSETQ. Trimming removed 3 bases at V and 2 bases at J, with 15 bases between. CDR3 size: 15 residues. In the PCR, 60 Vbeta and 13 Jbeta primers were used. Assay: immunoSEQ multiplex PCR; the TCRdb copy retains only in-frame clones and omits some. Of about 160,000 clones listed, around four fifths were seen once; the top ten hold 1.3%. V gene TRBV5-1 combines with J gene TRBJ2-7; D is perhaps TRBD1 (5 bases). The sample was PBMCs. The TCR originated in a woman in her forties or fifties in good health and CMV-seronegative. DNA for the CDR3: TGCGCCAGCAGCTCCCTCAGGGCCACCACCTACGAGCAGTACTTC. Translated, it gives CASSSLRATTYEQYF.